This TCR beta chain emerged from a study of shared clonotypes between healthy human individuals. Notes on the study in general: The sharing of 5% to 6.5% of naive CD4 clonotypes was seen across a handful of donors.

Original data processing: Filtering differed since immunoSEQ provided only junctions, with no quality scores. Using immunoSEQ multiplex PCR, the repertoire was profiled, and TCRdb retains in-frame clones only, with some absent. The V and J calls and clone size are taken from that table; D and trimming were inferred from the DNA. The data hold approximately 98,000 clones, with roughly 70% observed a single time. Remarks on this clone: The target antigen is unknown.

This sequence was found in a woman aged 25-40 years in good health. Sequenced: memory CD8+ T cells sorted from blood. Specified subset: CD45RO+ cells pooled with CCR7-negative TemRA cells.

CDR3 in DNA: TGTGCCAGCAGTTCCGGACTTCTCGGGGAGCAGTACTTC. Encoded protein: CASSSGLLGEQYF. V usage is TRBV7-9 and J usage is TRBJ2-5, with D possibly being TRBD2 (5 bases). Per the germline V gene, CDR1 is SEHNR and CDR2 is FQNEAQ (reference sequence). This CDR3 spans 13 amino acids. The V gene lost 6 bases and the J gene lost 11 bases, with 19 bases spanning the gap.